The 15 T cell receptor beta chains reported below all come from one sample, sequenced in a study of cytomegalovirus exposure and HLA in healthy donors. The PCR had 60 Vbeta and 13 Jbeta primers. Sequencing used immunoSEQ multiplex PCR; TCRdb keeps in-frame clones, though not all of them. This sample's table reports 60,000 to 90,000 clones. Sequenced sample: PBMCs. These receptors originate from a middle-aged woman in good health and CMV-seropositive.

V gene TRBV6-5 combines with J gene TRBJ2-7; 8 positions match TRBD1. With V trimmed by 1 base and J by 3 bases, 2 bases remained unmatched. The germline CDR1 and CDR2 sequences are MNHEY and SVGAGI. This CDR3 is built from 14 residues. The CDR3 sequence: CASSYLDRDYEQYF. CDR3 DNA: TGTGCCAGCAGTTACTTGGACAGGGACTACGAGCAGTACTTC.

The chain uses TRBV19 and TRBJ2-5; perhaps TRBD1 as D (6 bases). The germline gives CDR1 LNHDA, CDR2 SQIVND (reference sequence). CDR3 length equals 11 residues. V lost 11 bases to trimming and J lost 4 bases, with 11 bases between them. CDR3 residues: CAVGRGETQYF. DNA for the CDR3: TGTGCCGTGGGCAGGGGAGAGACCCAGTACTTC.

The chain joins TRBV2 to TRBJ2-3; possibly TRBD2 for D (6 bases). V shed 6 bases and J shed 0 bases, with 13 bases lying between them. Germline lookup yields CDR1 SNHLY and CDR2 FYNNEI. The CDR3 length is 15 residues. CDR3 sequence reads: CASSDQRASTDTQYF. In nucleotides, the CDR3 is TGTGCCAGCAGCGACCAGCGGGCCAGCACAGATACGCAGTATTTT.

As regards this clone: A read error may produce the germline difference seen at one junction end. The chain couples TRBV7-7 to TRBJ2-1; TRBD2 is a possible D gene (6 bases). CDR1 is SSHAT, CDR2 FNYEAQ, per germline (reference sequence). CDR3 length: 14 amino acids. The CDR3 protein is CASTAGRENDEQFF. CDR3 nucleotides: TGTGCTAGCACCGCGGGGCGGGAAAATGATGAGCAGTTCTTC.

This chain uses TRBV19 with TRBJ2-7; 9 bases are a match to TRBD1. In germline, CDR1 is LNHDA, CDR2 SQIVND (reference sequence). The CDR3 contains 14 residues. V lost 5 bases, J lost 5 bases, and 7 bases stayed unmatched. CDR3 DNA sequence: TGTGCCAGTAGTGCCTGGACAGGGGTGGACGAGCAGTACTTC. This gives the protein CASSAWTGVDEQYF.

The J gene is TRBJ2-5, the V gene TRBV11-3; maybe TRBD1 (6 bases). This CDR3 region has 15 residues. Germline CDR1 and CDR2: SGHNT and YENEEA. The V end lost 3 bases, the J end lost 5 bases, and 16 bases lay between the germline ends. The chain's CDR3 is CASSLDWGPEETQYF. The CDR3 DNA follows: TGTGCCAGCAGCTTGGACTGGGGGCCTGAGGAGACCCAGTACTTC.

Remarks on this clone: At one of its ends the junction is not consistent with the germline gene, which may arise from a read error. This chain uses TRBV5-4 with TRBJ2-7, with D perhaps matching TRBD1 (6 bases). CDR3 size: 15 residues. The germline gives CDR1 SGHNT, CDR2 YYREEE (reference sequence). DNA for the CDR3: TGTGCCAGCAGCGAGGTCGAACAGGGATCCTGCGAGCAGTACTTC. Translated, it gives CASSEVEQGSCEQYF.

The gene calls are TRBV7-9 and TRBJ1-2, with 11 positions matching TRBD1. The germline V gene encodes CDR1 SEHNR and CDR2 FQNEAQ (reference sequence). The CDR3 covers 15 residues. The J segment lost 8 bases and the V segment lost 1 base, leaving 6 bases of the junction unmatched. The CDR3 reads CASSLVGQGAKGYTF. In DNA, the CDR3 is TGTGCCAGCAGCTTAGTAGGACAGGGGGCCAAAGGCTACACCTTC.

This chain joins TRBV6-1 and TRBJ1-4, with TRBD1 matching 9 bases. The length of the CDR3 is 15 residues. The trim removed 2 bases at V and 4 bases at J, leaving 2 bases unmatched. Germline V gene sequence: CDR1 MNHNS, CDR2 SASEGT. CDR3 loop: CASSEQTGGNEKLFF. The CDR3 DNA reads TGTGCCAGCAGTGAACAGACAGGGGGTAATGAAAAACTGTTTTTT.

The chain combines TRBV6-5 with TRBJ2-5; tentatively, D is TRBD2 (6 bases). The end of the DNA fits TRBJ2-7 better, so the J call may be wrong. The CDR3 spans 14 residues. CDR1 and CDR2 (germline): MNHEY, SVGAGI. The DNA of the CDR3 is TGTGCCAGCAGTTGGGGACTGGAAGCCTACGAGCAGTACTTC. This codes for CASSWGLEAYEQYF.

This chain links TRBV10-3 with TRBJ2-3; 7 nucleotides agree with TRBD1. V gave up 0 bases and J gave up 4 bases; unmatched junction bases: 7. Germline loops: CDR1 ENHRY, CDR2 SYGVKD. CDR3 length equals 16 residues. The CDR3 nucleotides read TGTGCCATCAGTGAGTCAGGGACAGAAGGATCAGATACGCAGTATTTT. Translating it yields CAISESGTEGSDTQYF.

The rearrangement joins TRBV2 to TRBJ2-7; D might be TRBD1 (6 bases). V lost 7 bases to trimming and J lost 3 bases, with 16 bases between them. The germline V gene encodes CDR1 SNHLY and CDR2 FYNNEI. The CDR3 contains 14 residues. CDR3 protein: CASTLTRTDYEQYF. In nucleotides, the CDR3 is TGTGCCAGCACCCTGACTCGGACAGACTACGAGCAGTACTTC.

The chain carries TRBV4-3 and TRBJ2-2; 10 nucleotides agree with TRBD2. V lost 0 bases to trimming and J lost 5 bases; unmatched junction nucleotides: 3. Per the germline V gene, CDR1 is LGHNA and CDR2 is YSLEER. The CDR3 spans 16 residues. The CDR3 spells CASSQDLAGETGELFF. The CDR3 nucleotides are TGCGCCAGCAGCCAAGACCTAGCGGGGGAAACCGGGGAGCTGTTTTTT.

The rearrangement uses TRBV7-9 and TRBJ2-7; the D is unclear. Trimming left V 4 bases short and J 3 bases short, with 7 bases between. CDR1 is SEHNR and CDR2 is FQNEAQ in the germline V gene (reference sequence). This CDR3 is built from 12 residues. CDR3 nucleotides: TGTGCCAGCAGCTCCGGAGACTACGAGCAGTACTTC. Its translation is CASSSGDYEQYF.

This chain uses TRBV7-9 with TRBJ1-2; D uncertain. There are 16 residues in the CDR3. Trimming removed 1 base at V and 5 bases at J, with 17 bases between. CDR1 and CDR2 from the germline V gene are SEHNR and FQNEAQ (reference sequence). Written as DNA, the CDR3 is TGTGCCAGCAGCTTAGGTTTGTCAGTCACCATGTATGGCTACACCTTC. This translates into CASSLGLSVTMYGYTF.